Given below is one T cell receptor beta chain in context. TEMRA cells were FACS-enriched and CD8+ and CD4+ T cells negatively isolated. Germline assignment: CDR1 SGHRS and CDR2 YFSETQ. The CDR3 consists of 17 residues. V was pared by 1 base and J by 0 bases, with 7 bases of the junction left unmatched. A quantity of roughly 0.5 to 1 ug RNA underwent reverse transcription using random hexamers. Each CDR3 protein gets one entry after TCRdb re-called the immunoSEQ multiplex PCR reads with MiXCR. The table lists under 200,000 distinct CDR3 sequences, around 94% of them singletons. This sample was taken from a study of CD8 T cells in Susac syndrome. Study background: Patients with Susac syndrome were therapy-naive, on corticosteroids, or on intravenous immunoglobulin alone at blood draw.

This TCR was recovered from a human donor with Susac syndrome. The specimen sequenced was CD4+ T cells from PBMCs. The rearrangement uses TRBV5-1 and TRBJ2-7, with 10 bases matching TRBD2. The CDR3, as DNA: TGCGCCAGCAGCTTGCTTAGCGGGGGGCCGATCTCCTACGAGCAGTACTTC. It encodes CASSLLSGGPISYEQYF.